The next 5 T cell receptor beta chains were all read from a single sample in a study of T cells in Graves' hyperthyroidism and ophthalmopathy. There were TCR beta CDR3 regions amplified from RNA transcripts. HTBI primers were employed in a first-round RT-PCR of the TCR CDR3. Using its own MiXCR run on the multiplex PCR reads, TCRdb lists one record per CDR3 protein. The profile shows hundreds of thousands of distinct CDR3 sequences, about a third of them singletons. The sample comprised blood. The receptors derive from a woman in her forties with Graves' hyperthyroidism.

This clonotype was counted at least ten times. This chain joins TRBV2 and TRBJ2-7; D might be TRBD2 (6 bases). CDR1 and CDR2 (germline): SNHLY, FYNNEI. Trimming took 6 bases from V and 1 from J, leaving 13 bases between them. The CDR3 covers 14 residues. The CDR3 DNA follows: TGTGCCAGCAGAGCGTGGGGGGAATCCTACGAGCAGTACTTC. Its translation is CASRAWGESYEQYF.

The CDR3 DNA reads as TGTGCCAGCAGCCAGGGCCTGCTTTCACCCCTCCACTTT. Residues: CASSQGLLSPLHF. The chain links TRBV7-3 to TRBJ1-6, with a weak D call TRBD1 (5 bases). Trimming left V 5 bases short and J 9 bases short, with 11 bases between. The CDR3 extends over 13 amino acids. Germline lookup yields CDR1 SGHTA and CDR2 FQGTGA.

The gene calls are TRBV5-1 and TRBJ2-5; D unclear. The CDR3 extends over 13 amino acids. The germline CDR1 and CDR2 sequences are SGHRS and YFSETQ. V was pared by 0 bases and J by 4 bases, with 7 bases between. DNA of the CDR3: TGCGCCAGCAGCTTGGGAATGGCAGAGACCCAGTACTTC. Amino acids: CASSLGMAETQYF.

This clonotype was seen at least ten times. The DNA for the CDR3 is TGTGCCAGCAGCCCACAGGGGATCGGTTCACCCCTCCACTTT. This encodes CASSPQGIGSPLHF. The chain links TRBV7-9 to TRBJ1-6, with 7 bases fitting TRBD1. The CDR3 has 14 amino acids. V dropped 5 bases and J dropped 9; count of bases not matched to a gene: 7. Germline lookup yields CDR1 SEHNR and CDR2 FQNEAQ (reference sequence).

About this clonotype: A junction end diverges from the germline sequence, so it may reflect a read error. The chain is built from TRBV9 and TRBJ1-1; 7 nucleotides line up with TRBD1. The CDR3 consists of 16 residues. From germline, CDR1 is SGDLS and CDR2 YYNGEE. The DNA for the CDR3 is TGTGTCAGCAGCGTTAGATCGGGACAGCCGAACACTGAAGCTTTCTTT. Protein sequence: CVSSVRSGQPNTEAFF.